A single sample gave rise to the 23 T cell receptor beta chains below, sequenced in a study of blood T cell repertoires in COVID-19. Using immunoSEQ multiplex PCR, the repertoire was profiled, and TCRdb retains in-frame clones only, with some absent. Among about 310,000 clones, around 86% were seen once, and the ten largest hold 1%. The sequencing sample was made of peripheral blood. The receptors originated from a man aged 50-60 years with active or convalescent COVID-19.

The CDR3 DNA follows: TGTGCCAGTAGTGCGAGCGACAATGAAAAACTGTTTTTT. Translating gives CASSASDNEKLFF. V and J are TRBV11-3 and TRBJ1-4, with D unclear. The CDR3 runs to 13 residues. Trimming removed 9 bases at V and 5 bases at J, with 13 bases between. Looked up from germline, CDR1 is SGHNT and CDR2 is YENEEA.

This clone occurred once. V and J are TRBV24-1 and TRBJ2-7; the match to TRBD1 covers 7 bases. Unmatched junction bases numbered 10, after V lost 0 bases and J lost 9 bases. CDR1 is KGHDR, CDR2 SFDVKD, per germline. The CDR3 contains 15 residues. Here the CDR3 DNA reads TGTGCCACCAGTGATTTGAAGGGGGCGTTCCTTGGGCAGTACTTC. It encodes CATSDLKGAFLGQYF.

V usage is TRBV25-1 and J usage is TRBJ1-6; 7 bases align to TRBD1. With 5 bases clipped from V and 18 bases from J, the junction kept 13 bases outside the gene matches. The CDR3 is 13 residues long. Per the germline V gene, CDR1 is MGHDK and CDR2 is SYGVNS. CDR3 in amino acids: CASSLSGTAASHF. Here the CDR3 DNA reads TGTGCCAGCAGTCTGTCCGGGACAGCGGCATCCCACTTT.

This chain joins TRBV24-1 and TRBJ1-6, with a possible D match to TRBD1 (5 bases). Trimming took off 4 bases at V and 9 bases at J, with 30 bases between the two ends. CDR3 length: 20 amino acids. Germline values: CDR1 KGHDR, CDR2 SFDVKD. CDR3 protein: CATSDLRQGLIAPIISPLHF. Written as DNA, the CDR3 is TGTGCCACCAGTGACTTAAGGCAGGGTCTGATAGCCCCAATTATTTCACCCCTCCACTTT.

J is TRBJ2-4 and V is TRBV10-3; TRBD2 might be the D (5 bases). The length of the CDR3 is 12 residues. V was clipped by 4 bases and J by 6 bases, with 7 bases between them. The V gene's germline CDR1 is ENHRY and CDR2 SYGVKD. CDR3 sequence (DNA): TGTGCCATCAGTGGAGAGGGAAACATTCAGTACTTC. Translating it yields CAISGEGNIQYF.

The V and J genes are TRBV7-9 and TRBJ2-1; TRBD2 matches at 13 bases. V dropped 1 base and J dropped 10; count of bases not matched to a gene: 4. The CDR3 length is 15 residues. Germline V gene sequence: CDR1 SEHNR, CDR2 FQNEAQ (reference sequence). Here the CDR3 DNA reads TGTGCCAGCAGCTTAGAACTAGCGGGAGGGCCCGAGCAGTTCTTC. It translates to CASSLELAGGPEQFF.

The CDR3 protein is CASSQGHRDGGYTF. DNA for the CDR3: TGTGCCAGCAGCCAAGGACACAGGGACGGTGGCTACACCTTC. The V and J genes are TRBV14 and TRBJ1-2; a possible D gene is TRBD1 (6 bases). The germline V and J ends were trimmed by 1 base and 7 bases, with 13 bases remaining between them. The CDR3 totals 14 residues. In germline, CDR1 is SGHDN, CDR2 FVKESK.

The chain combines TRBV28 with TRBJ2-7; 9 bases match TRBD1. V dropped 8 bases and J dropped 2; count of bases not matched to a gene: 4. The CDR3 runs to 13 residues. Germline CDR1 and CDR2: MDHEN and SYDVKM. CDR3 sequence reads: CASGGTGPYEQYF. Here the CDR3 DNA reads TGTGCCAGCGGGGGGACAGGGCCCTACGAGCAGTACTTC.

Points on this clone: The DNA is left out, because the CDR3 cannot be placed on it with certainty; the CDR3 is given as TCRdb lists it. This sequence joins TRBV19 and TRBJ2-7; the table names TRBD2, a call not compared with the DNA. The length of the CDR3 is 11 amino acids, counting both ends. Germline V gene data show CDR1 as LNHDA and CDR2 as SQIVND (reference sequence). The chain's CDR3 is CASSSGYEQYF.

The CDR3 here is CASSLERLAGGPNIQYF. DNA of the CDR3: TGTGCCAGCAGCTTGGAAAGACTAGCGGGAGGGCCGAACATTCAGTACTTC. V gene TRBV5-6 combines with J gene TRBJ2-4; TRBD2 matches at 14 bases. The CDR3 consists of 17 residues. V lost 0 bases and J lost 7; bases outside the gene matches: 6. In germline, CDR1 is SGHDT, CDR2 YYEEEE.

The rearrangement joins TRBV9 to TRBJ2-2; TRBD1 might be the D (5 bases). Between the trimmed V and J ends, which lost 0 bases and 5 bases, there was a span of 8 bases. Germline CDR1 and CDR2: SGDLS and YYNGEE. The CDR3 totals 14 residues. Here the CDR3 reads CASSVVGRTGELFF. CDR3 DNA sequence: TGTGCCAGCAGCGTAGTGGGGCGGACCGGGGAGCTGTTTTTT.

The J gene is TRBJ2-1, the V gene TRBV7-2; 14 bases map to TRBD2. V dropped 0 bases and J dropped 8; count of bases not matched to a gene: 3. CDR3 size: 16 residues. Germline CDR1 is SGHTA and CDR2 is FQGNSA. The CDR3 DNA follows: TGTGCCAGCAGCTTAGCCGGGACTAGCGGGGGTTATGAGCAGTTCTTC. This sequence encodes CASSLAGTSGGYEQFF.

The CDR3 DNA reads as TGTGCCAGCAGACTAGCGGTTATAGGGACCCAGTACTTC. Its translation is CASRLAVIGTQYF. The chain has TRBV6-5 and TRBJ2-5; TRBD2 aligns across 8 bases. Losses at the gene ends were 6 bases for V and 7 bases for J; bases not matched to a gene: 7. The CDR3 contains 13 residues. CDR1 and CDR2 from the germline V gene are MNHEY and SVGAGI.

This clone was seen more than once but under ten times. This chain links TRBV6-5 with TRBJ1-2, with 8 bases identical to TRBD1. V dropped 8 bases and J dropped 4; count of bases not matched to a gene: 6. CDR3 length: 13 amino acids. Germline values: CDR1 MNHEY, CDR2 SVGAGI. The CDR3 nucleotides are TGTGCCAGCTGGATTACAGGGGGCTATGGCTACACCTTC. This sequence encodes CASWITGGYGYTF.

This clone was seen a single time. The rearrangement uses TRBV2 and TRBJ1-3; 7 positions match TRBD1. CDR3 length: 14 residues. The V gene end was trimmed by 9 bases and the J gene end by 4 bases; junction bases not matched to a gene: 9. Germline V gives CDR1 SNHLY, CDR2 FYNNEI. CDR3 coding DNA: TGTGCCAGTCAGGGGGGACCGCCCGGAAACACCATATATTTT. Protein: CASQGGPPGNTIYF.

This chain links TRBV2 with TRBJ1-1, with D tentatively TRBD1 (5 bases). The V end was cut by 4 bases, the J end by 2 bases, with 20 bases between. CDR1 is SNHLY, CDR2 FYNNEI, per germline. The CDR3 has 17 residues. For the CDR3, the DNA is TGTGCCAGCAGTGGGGTTGGTCGGAGGGACCTCAACACTGAAGCTTTCTTT. This codes for CASSGVGRRDLNTEAFF.

This chain connects TRBV3-1 (or the pseudogene TRBV3-2) to TRBJ2-5; possibly TRBD2 for D (6 bases). Germline V gene sequence: CDR1 LGHDT, CDR2 YNNKEL (reference sequence). This CDR3 region has 13 residues. Trimming took off 6 bases at V and 5 bases at J, with 13 bases between the two ends. The CDR3 DNA reads TGTGCCAGCAGAAGCCAGGGAGGCGAGACCCAGTACTTC. This gives the protein CASRSQGGETQYF.

This sequence joins TRBV9 and TRBJ2-5; possible D gene TRBD2, 6 bases. CDR3 length: 15 residues. The germline V and J ends were trimmed by 0 bases and 2 bases, with 11 bases remaining between them. The germline V gene has CDR1 SGDLS and CDR2 YYNGEE. CDR3 sequence (DNA): TGTGCCAGCAGCGTAGCAACGGGAGCTCAAGAGACCCAGTACTTC. This sequence encodes CASSVATGAQETQYF. The full variable domain, in which reference TRBV9 and TRBJ2-5 provide the parts outside the CDR3, is DSGVTQTPKHLITATGQRVTLRCSPRSGDLSVYWYQQSLDQGLQFLIQYYNGEERAKGNILERFSAQQFPDLHSELNLSSLELGDSALYFCASSVATGAQETQYFGPGTRLLVL.

The V call is TRBV4-2, the J call TRBJ1-1; 7 bases are shared with TRBD1. The V gene end was trimmed by 1 base and the J gene end by 0 bases; junction bases not matched to a gene: 2. CDR3 length: 15 amino acids. Per germline, CDR1 LGHNA and CDR2 YNFKEQ. The CDR3 protein is CASSQGGTVNTEAFF. The CDR3 bases are TGTGCCAGCAGCCAAGGGGGGACAGTGAACACTGAAGCTTTCTTT.

The chain couples TRBV18 to TRBJ1-3; D not resolved. The CDR3 consists of 16 residues. V was shortened by 3 bases and J by 0 bases, with 12 bases between the two germline ends. In germline, CDR1 is KGHSH, CDR2 LQKENI. The CDR3 region is CASSPLRSGSGNTIYF. CDR3 nucleotides: TGTGCCAGCTCACCTCTTAGGTCGGGCTCTGGAAACACCATATATTTT. Combining the CDR3 with reference TRBV18 and TRBJ1-3 gives the whole variable domain NAGVMQNPRHLVRRRGQEARLRCSPMKGHSHVYWYRQLPEEGLKFMVYLQKENIIDESGMPKERFSAEFPKEGPSILRIQQVVRGDSAAYFCASSPLRSGSGNTIYFGEGSWLTVV.

The rearrangement joins TRBV18 to TRBJ2-2; TRBD1 is a possible D gene (5 bases). Trimming left V 0 bases short and J 5 bases short, with 16 bases between. The length of the CDR3 is 17 residues. Per the germline V gene, CDR1 is KGHSH and CDR2 is LQKENI. The DNA for the CDR3 is TGTGCCAGCTCACCACCGAACGCAGGGTCGAGGACCGGGGAGCTGTTTTTT. This codes for CASSPPNAGSRTGELFF.

A note on this clone: The same CDR3 can be traced to other DNA sequences in this sample. This sequence joins TRBV5-1 and TRBJ2-7, with D possibly matching TRBD1 (5 bases). The CDR3 contains 14 residues. Germline CDR1 reads SGHRS; CDR2 reads YFSETQ. Trimming cost V 0 bases and J 0 bases, with 7 bases left between them. The DNA of the CDR3 is TGCGCCAGCAGCTTGGGACAGAGCTCCTACGAGCAGTACTTC. Translated: CASSLGQSSYEQYF.

The J gene is TRBJ1-1, the V gene TRBV4-1, with D perhaps matching TRBD1 (6 bases). Germline-derived CDR1 and CDR2 are MGHRA and YSYEKL. The CDR3 sequence is 18 residues long. V lost 1 base and J lost 1, with 19 bases in between. CDR3 DNA: TGCGCCAGCAGCCAAGTTATTCCGTCGGGACACACGAACACTGAAGCTTTCTTT. Its translation: CASSQVIPSGHTNTEAFF.